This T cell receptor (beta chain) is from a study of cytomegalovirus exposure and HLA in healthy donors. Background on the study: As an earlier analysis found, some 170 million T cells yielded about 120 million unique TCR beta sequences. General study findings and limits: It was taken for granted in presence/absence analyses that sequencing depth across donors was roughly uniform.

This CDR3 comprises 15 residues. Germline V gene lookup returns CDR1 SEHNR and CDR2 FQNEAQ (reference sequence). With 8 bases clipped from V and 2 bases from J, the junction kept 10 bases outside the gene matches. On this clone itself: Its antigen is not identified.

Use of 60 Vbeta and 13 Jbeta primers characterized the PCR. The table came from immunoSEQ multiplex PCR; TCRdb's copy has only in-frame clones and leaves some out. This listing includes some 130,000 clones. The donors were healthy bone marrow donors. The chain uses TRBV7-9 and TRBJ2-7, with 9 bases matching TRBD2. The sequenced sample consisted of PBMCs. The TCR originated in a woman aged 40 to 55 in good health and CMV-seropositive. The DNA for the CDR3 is TGTGCCAGCGGACCATTGACTAGCGGAACCTACGAGCAGTACTTC. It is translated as CASGPLTSGTYEQYF.